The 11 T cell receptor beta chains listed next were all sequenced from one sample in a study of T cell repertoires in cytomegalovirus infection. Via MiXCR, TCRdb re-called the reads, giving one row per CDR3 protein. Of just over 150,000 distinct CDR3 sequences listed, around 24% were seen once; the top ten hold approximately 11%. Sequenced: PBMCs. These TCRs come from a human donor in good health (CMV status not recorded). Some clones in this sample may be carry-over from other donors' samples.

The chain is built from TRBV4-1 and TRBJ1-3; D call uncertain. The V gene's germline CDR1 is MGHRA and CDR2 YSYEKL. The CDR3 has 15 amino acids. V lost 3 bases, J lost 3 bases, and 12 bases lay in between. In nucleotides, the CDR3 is TGCGCCAGCAGCCAGCCTCTGAGACTTGGAAACACCATATATTTT. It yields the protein CASSQPLRLGNTIYF.

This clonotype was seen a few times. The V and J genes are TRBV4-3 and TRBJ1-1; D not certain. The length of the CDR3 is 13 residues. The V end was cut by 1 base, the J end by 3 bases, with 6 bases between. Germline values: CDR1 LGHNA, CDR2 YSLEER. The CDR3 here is CASSQGEDTEAFF. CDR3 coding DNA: TGCGCCAGCAGCCAAGGCGAAGACACTGAAGCTTTCTTT.

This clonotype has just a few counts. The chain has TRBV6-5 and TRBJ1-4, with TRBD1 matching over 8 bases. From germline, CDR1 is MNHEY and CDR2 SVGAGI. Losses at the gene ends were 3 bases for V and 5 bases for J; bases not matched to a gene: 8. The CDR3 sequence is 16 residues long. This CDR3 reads CASSYRRDRPNEKLFF. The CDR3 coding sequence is TGTGCCAGCAGTTATAGGAGGGACAGGCCCAATGAAAAACTGTTTTTT.

Written as DNA, the CDR3 is TGTGCCAGCAGCGAGACTAGCGGGCGAGCGGGGAACACCGGGGAGCTGTTTTTT. It codes for CASSETSGRAGNTGELFF. The rearrangement uses TRBV7-3 and TRBJ2-2, with 10 bases that match TRBD2. Trimming cost V 5 bases and J 1 base; bases outside gene matches: 10. Germline CDR1 and CDR2: SGHTA and FQGTGA. The CDR3 covers 18 residues.

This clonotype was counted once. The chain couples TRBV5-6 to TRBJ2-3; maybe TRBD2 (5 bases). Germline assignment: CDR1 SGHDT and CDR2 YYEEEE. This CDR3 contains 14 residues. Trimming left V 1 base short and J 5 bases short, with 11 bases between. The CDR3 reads CASSLFAGEDTQYF. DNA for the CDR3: TGTGCCAGCAGCTTGTTCGCCGGGGAAGATACGCAGTATTTT.

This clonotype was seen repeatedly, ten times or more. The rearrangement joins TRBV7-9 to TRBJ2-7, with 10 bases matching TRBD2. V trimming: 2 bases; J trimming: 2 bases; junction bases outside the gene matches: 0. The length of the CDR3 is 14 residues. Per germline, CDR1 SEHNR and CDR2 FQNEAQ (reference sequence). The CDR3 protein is CASSLTSGTYEQYF. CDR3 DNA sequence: TGTGCCAGCAGCTTAACTAGCGGGACCTACGAGCAGTACTTC. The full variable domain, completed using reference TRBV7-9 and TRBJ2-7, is DTGVSQNPRHKITKRGQNVTFRCDPISEHNRLYWYRQTLGQGPEFLTYFQNEAQLEKSRLLSDRFSAERPKGSFSTLEIQRTEQGDSAMYLCASSLTSGTYEQYFGPGTRLTVT.

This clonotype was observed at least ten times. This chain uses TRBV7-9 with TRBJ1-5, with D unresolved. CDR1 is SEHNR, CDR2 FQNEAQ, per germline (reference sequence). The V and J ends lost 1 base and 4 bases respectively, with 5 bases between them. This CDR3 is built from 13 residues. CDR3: CASSLVANQPQHF. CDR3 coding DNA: TGTGCCAGCAGCTTAGTTGCTAATCAGCCCCAGCATTTT.

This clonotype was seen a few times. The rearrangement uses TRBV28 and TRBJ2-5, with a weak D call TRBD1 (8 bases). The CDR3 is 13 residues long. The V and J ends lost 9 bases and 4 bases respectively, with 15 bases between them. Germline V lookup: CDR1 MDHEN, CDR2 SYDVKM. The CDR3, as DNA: TGTGCCAGTAAGACAGGGGAGGGAGAGACCCAGTACTTC. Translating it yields CASKTGEGETQYF.

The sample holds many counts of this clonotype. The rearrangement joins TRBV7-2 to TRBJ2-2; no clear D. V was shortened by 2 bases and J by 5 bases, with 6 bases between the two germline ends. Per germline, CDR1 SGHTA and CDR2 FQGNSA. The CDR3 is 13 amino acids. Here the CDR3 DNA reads TGTGCCAGCAGCTTACCGACGACCGGGGAGCTGTTTTTT. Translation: CASSLPTTGELFF.

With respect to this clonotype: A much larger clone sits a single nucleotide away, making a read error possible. This CDR3 reads CAISFPGRDEQFF. The CDR3 DNA reads as TGTGCCATCAGCTTCCCTGGAAGGGATGAGCAGTTCTTC. This chain connects TRBV7-2 to TRBJ2-1; D call uncertain. Looked up from germline, CDR1 is SGHTA and CDR2 is FQGNSA. The CDR3 consists of 13 residues.

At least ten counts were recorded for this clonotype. Here the CDR3 reads CASSFRGTGELFF. CDR3 nucleotide sequence: TGTGCCAGCAGCTTTCGGGGTACCGGGGAGCTGTTTTTT. The genes are TRBV7-8 and TRBJ2-2; D possibly corresponds to TRBD2 (5 bases). The V gene's germline CDR1 is SGHVS and CDR2 FQNEAQ. The CDR3 is 13 amino acids. Trimming took off 3 bases at V and 5 bases at J, with 7 bases between the two ends.